The TCR beta chain described here comes from a study of shared clonotypes between healthy human individuals. Study-level results: The study found lower generation probabilities in non-shared clonotypes than in those shared by all four donors.

In regard to this clone: The antigen is not known.

Assay runs were performed at deep level. Sorted-subset replicate PCR reactions were performed with approximately 190 ng DNA, corresponding to roughly 30,000 T cell genomes. Measured with immunoSEQ multiplex PCR; TCRdb has only the in-frame clones, and not every one. The table lists 2 million to 2.5 million clones, approximately 95% of them singletons. This CDR3 contains 17 residues. V was clipped by 2 bases and J by 2 bases; unmatched bases: 7. Per the germline V gene, CDR1 is SNHLY and CDR2 is FYNNEI. The source of this sequence is a man between 18 and 35 years old in good health. The rearrangement links TRBV2 to TRBJ2-5; 11 bases fit TRBD1. The sequencing input was naive CD4+ T cells sorted from blood. As for subset: CD45RA+ positively selected. The CDR3, as DNA: TGTGCCAGCAGTGAAAAACGTGGGACAGGGGGGCAAGAGACCCAGTACTTC. The encoded protein is CASSEKRGTGGQETQYF.